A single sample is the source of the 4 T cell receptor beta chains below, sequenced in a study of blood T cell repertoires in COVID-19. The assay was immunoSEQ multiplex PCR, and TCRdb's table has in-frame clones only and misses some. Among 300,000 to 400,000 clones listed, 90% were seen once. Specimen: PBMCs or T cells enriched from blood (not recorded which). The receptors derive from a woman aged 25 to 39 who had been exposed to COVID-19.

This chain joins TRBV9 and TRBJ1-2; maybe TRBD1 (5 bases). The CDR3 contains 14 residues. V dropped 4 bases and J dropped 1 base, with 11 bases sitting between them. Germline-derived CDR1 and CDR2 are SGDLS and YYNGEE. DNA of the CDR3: TGTGCCAGCAGCCCCAGGGAAGGTAACTATGGCTACACCTTC. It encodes CASSPREGNYGYTF.

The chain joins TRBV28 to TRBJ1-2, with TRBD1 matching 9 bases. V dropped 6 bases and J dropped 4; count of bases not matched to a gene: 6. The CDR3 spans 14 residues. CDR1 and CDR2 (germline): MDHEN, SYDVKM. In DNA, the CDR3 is TGTGCCAGCAGACCTACGACAGGGGGCTATGGCTACACCTTC. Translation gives CASRPTTGGYGYTF.

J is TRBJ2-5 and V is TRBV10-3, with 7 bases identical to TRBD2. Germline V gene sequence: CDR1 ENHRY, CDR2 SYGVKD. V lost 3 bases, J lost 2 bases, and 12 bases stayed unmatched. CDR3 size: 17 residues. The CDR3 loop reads CAISDRAFGTTQETQYF. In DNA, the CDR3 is TGTGCCATCAGTGACCGAGCGTTCGGGACTACTCAAGAGACCCAGTACTTC.

Written as DNA, the CDR3 is TGTGCCACCAGCCTCGGGGACAGGGGCAATCAGCCCCAGCATTTT. This gives the protein CATSLGDRGNQPQHF. The J gene is TRBJ1-5, the V gene TRBV15; TRBD1 matches at 9 bases. With V trimmed by 5 bases and J by 2 bases, 4 bases remained unmatched. Per the germline V gene, CDR1 is LNHNV and CDR2 is YYDKDF (reference sequence). The CDR3 consists of 15 residues.